The present T cell receptor (beta chain) was sequenced within a study of T cell changes during pregnancy in multiple sclerosis. Assay: immunoSEQ multiplex PCR; the TCRdb copy retains only in-frame clones and omits some. The sample carries around 41,000 clones, under 95% recorded once. The trim removed 1 base at V and 2 bases at J, leaving 9 bases unmatched. The CDR3 has 16 residues. The germline V gene has CDR1 SGHRS and CDR2 YFSETQ. The specimen was CD4+ T cells from peripheral blood mononuclear cells, collected in the third trimester of pregnancy. The clonotype was recovered from a female donor in good health, enrolled as a control in a pregnancy study. The rearrangement joins TRBV5-1 to TRBJ2-7; 7 bases align to TRBD2. The CDR3 protein is CASSLKRERLPYEQYF. The CDR3 DNA sequence: TGCGCCAGCAGCTTGAAGCGGGAACGTCTCCCCTACGAGCAGTACTTC.